This is a list of T cell receptor beta chains from one sample in a study of vaccination effects on CD4 cells after COVID-19. Which antigens these TCRs recognize remains unknown. The protocol was immunoSEQ multiplex PCR, while the TCRdb copy is restricted to in-frame clones and leaves out a portion. The sample includes 70,000 to 75,000 clones, about 74% of them seen just once. This sample comprised CD4+ T cells from PBMCs cultured without peptide, obtained before COVID-19 vaccination. The receptors here all came from a human donor who received a COVID-19 vaccine. The CDR3 runs from the conserved cysteine through the conserved F or W. Each record gives: D gene, V gene, clone size, J gene, CDR3 protein, CDR3 DNA. A D gene is named only where the DNA matches it firmly. The size of a clone is reported for some rows only, either as once, few or many, or as a class for expanded clones.

TRBD1,TRBV28,.,TRBJ1-5,CASSLSPRDSYNQPQHF,TGTGCCAGCAGTTTAAGCCCTCGGGACAGCTACAATCAGCCCCAGCATTTT
.,TRBV9,.,TRBJ2-2,CASSVDLGSGELFF,TGTGCCAGCAGCGTAGATCTGGGTTCCGGGGAGCTGTTTTTT
TRBD1,TRBV5-1,.,TRBJ1-4,CASSPGTGPNEKLFF,TGCGCCAGCAGCCCCGGGACAGGCCCTAATGAAAAACTGTTTTTT
.,TRBV6-5,.,TRBJ1-5,CASSYRGQSNQPQHF,TGTGCCAGCAGTTACAGGGGACAAAGCAATCAGCCCCAGCATTTT
.,TRBV25-1,.,TRBJ1-5,CASSEAGFSNQPQHF,TGTGCCAGCAGTGAAGCAGGGTTTAGCAATCAGCCCCAGCATTTT
TRBD1,TRBV29-1,few,TRBJ2-2,CSVSNRGADTGELFF,TGCAGCGTTAGTAACAGGGGGGCCGACACCGGGGAGCTGTTTTTT
TRBD1,TRBV7-2,.,TRBJ2-5,CASSSQTGIETQYF,TGTGCCAGCAGCTCTCAGACAGGGATAGAGACCCAGTACTTC
.,TRBV5-6,.,TRBJ1-2,CASSRRDGILYGYTF,TGTGCCAGCAGCCGCCGGGACGGGATCCTCTATGGCTACACCTTC
.,TRBV5-1,.,TRBJ1-1,CASSLSNTEAFF,TGCGCCAGCAGCTTGTCGAACACTGAAGCTTTCTTT
TRBD1,TRBV6-5,.,TRBJ1-2,CASRRQGNYGYTF,TGTGCCAGCAGGAGACAGGGTAACTATGGCTACACCTTC
.,TRBV27,.,TRBJ2-2,CASSLFPGELFF,TGTGCCAGCAGTTTATTCCCCGGGGAGCTGTTTTTT
.,TRBV6-5,few,TRBJ1-2,CASSYSAGGYGYTF,TGTGCCAGCAGTTATTCGGCAGGTGGCTATGGCTACACCTTC
TRBD1,TRBV19,.,TRBJ1-2,CASSKRADRGLNGYTF,TGTGCCAGTAGCAAACGTGCGGACAGGGGGCTGAATGGCTACACCTTC
.,TRBV5-1,.,TRBJ1-1,CASSGVSPEAFF,TGCGCCAGCAGTGGGGTTTCCCCTGAAGCTTTCTTT
TRBD2,TRBV7-3,.,TRBJ2-2,CASSPLAGGGELFF,TGTGCCAGCAGCCCTCTAGCGGGGGGCGGGGAGCTGTTTTTT
.,TRBV19,.,TRBJ1-3,CASSIWRLASGNTIYF,TGTGCCAGTAGTATTTGGAGATTAGCCTCTGGAAACACCATATATTTT
TRBD1,TRBV25-1,.,TRBJ1-2,CASSEYRGTGGRLGYTF,TGTGCCAGCAGTGAATATCGGGGGACAGGGGGAAGGCTTGGCTACACCTTC
.,TRBV10-2,.,TRBJ2-1,CASRSGQEYNEQFF,TGCGCCAGCAGATCAGGCCAGGAATACAATGAGCAGTTCTTC
.,TRBV5-6,.,TRBJ1-2,CASSLGQYGYTF,TGTGCCAGCAGCTTGGGACAGTACGGCTACACCTTC
.,TRBV7-9,.,TRBJ2-5,CASSSTGTQETQYF,TGTGCCAGCAGCTCTACAGGGACCCAAGAGACCCAGTACTTC
TRBD2,TRBV11-2,few,TRBJ2-2,CASSYPAASGITGELFF,TGTGCCAGCAGCTACCCTGCGGCTAGCGGAATCACCGGGGAGCTGTTTTTT
.,TRBV14,.,TRBJ2-2,CASSEGVALNTGELFF,TGTGCCAGCAGCGAAGGGGTAGCATTAAACACCGGGGAGCTGTTTTTT
.,TRBV30,few,TRBJ1-6,CAWSVPAVLNSPLHF,TGTGCCTGGAGTGTACCTGCAGTCCTCAATTCACCCCTCCACTTT
TRBD1,TRBV10-3,.,TRBJ1-4,CAISTLGTGEKLFF,TGTGCCATCAGTACTCTGGGGACAGGGGAAAAACTGTTTTTT
.,TRBV7-8,.,TRBJ1-2,CASSPRSRGDYGYTF,TGTGCCAGCAGCCCACGGTCTAGAGGGGACTATGGCTACACCTTC
.,TRBV19,.,TRBJ1-2,CASSTFQETGGYTF,TGTGCCAGTAGTACCTTCCAGGAAACGGGGGGCTACACCTTC
.,TRBV5-6,.,TRBJ1-6,CASSLRSSYNSPLHF,TGTGCCAGCAGCTTGCGGAGCTCCTATAATTCACCCCTCCACTTT
TRBD2,TRBV24-1,.,TRBJ2-1,CATSDPTSGGAGKFF,TGTGCCACCAGTGATCCGACTAGCGGGGGGGCCGGTAAGTTCTTC
TRBD2,TRBV9,.,TRBJ2-2,CASSVEGVAGYTGELFF,TGTGCCAGCAGCGTAGAGGGGGTAGCGGGGTACACCGGGGAGCTGTTTTTT